This T cell receptor beta chain derives from a study of T-cell reconstitution after alpha-beta-depleted transplantation in children. General observations from the study: T-cell numbers and diversity, one year after transplant, stemmed largely from T cells that were newly produced. Certain patients had high TCRbeta diversity at day 60, and it came from recipient T cells and thymic progenitors that survived. Alpha-beta T cells present about two months after transplant were reported to originate from several hundred expanded graft clones.

The authors prepared the TCRbeta library with unique molecular identifiers. MiXCR, run by TCRdb on the PCR reads, gives a single entry per CDR3 protein. The data contain 250,000 to 300,000 distinct CDR3 sequences, around 10% of them seen just once; the ten biggest clones take up less than 25%. The germline gives CDR1 LGHNA, CDR2 YNFKEQ. Unmatched junction bases numbered 12, after V lost 1 base and J lost 4 bases. The CDR3 is made up of 17 amino acids. This clonotype was recorded many times. No antigen is known for it. This chain links TRBV4-2 with TRBJ1-2, with 7 bases that match TRBD1. The sequence was obtained from a male patient between 2 and 10 years old who had a stem cell transplant for chronic granulomatous disease, so the T cells may come from the graft donor. This specimen was peripheral blood, taken 180 days after TCRalphabeta/CD19-depleted stem cell transplant. CDR3 region: CASSQVLDREIGYGYTF. CDR3 coding DNA: TGTGCCAGCAGCCAAGTCCTTGACAGGGAAATTGGCTATGGCTACACCTTC.